This record covers a single T cell receptor beta chain. The PCR made use of 60 Vbeta and 13 Jbeta primers. This table comes from immunoSEQ multiplex PCR, and its TCRdb copy is limited to in-frame clones, with some not included. The sample lists about 110,000 clones, roughly 76% occurring once. This record comes from a study of cytomegalovirus exposure and HLA in healthy donors. Sequencing was done on a sample of PBMCs. This receptor was identified in a woman in her forties or fifties in good health and CMV-seropositive.

As DNA, the CDR3 is TGTGCCAGCAGCTTGGACCCAGTCTCTGGGGCCAACGTCCTGACTTTC. It yields the protein CASSLDPVSGANVLTF. The V call is TRBV5-5, the J call TRBJ2-6, with D unresolved. Germline V gives CDR1 SGHKS, CDR2 YYEKEE (reference sequence). The CDR3 is made up of 16 amino acids. V lost 0 bases to trimming and J lost 0 bases, with 7 bases between them.